What follows are 26 T cell receptor beta chains derived from one specimen sequenced in a study of cytomegalovirus exposure and HLA in healthy donors. PCR used 60 Vbeta primers and 13 Jbeta primers. Profiled with immunoSEQ multiplex PCR; TCRdb holds only in-frame clones, not every one. The table lists 65,000 to 75,000 clones, about 80% of them singletons. The sample taken for sequencing was PBMCs. Receptors were obtained from a man aged 50-60 years in good health and CMV-seronegative.

This clone was observed many times. Additional DNA sequences in this sample encode the identical CDR3. The chain joins TRBV6-5 to TRBJ1-1; unclear D gene. Germline assignment: CDR1 MNHEY and CDR2 SVGAGI. The germline V and J ends were trimmed by 0 bases and 5 bases, with 7 bases remaining between them. CDR3 length: 13 amino acids. The CDR3 DNA reads TGTGCCAGCAGTTACTCGGGAGGGACTGAAGCTTTCTTT. Amino acid sequence: CASSYSGGTEAFF.

This clone was seen only a few times. The rearrangement links TRBV6-5 to TRBJ2-5; 10 bases are a match to TRBD2. Germline V gene data show CDR1 as MNHEY and CDR2 as SVGAGI. The CDR3 is 15 residues long. V shed 6 bases and J 5 bases; nucleotides not matched to a gene: 9. The CDR3 protein is CASRPFLAGDETQYF. CDR3 coding DNA: TGTGCCAGCAGACCATTTCTAGCGGGGGACGAGACCCAGTACTTC.

The J gene is TRBJ1-5, the V gene TRBV28; 8 nucleotides match TRBD1. The germline CDR1 and CDR2 sequences are MDHEN and SYDVKM. V gave up 4 bases and J gave up 7 bases; unmatched junction bases: 0. The CDR3 is 12 residues long. CDR3 loop: CASSSGGQPQHF. CDR3 in DNA: TGTGCCAGCAGTTCAGGGGGCCAGCCCCAGCATTTT.

This rearrangement joins TRBV4-1 to TRBJ1-5, with D possibly matching TRBD1 (6 bases). Trimming took 4 bases from V and 0 from J, leaving 16 bases between them. Germline assignment: CDR1 MGHRA and CDR2 YSYEKL. The CDR3 is made up of 17 amino acids. The CDR3 region has the DNA TGCGCCAGCAGCCCCCTTGGGGGCCCAAGTAGCAATCAGCCCCAGCATTTT. This codes for CASSPLGGPSSNQPQHF.

The rearrangement links TRBV7-2 to TRBJ1-5; a weak D match, TRBD1 (5 bases). In germline, CDR1 is SGHTA, CDR2 FQGNSA. The CDR3 covers 15 residues. The germline V and J ends were trimmed by 6 bases and 3 bases, with 15 bases remaining between them. CDR3 residues: CASRPGGEVNQPQHF. Here the CDR3 DNA reads TGTGCCAGCAGACCCGGGGGGGAGGTCAATCAGCCCCAGCATTTT.

The gene calls are TRBV19 and TRBJ1-2; D unclear. Germline CDR1 reads LNHDA; CDR2 reads SQIVND (reference sequence). V was shortened by 6 bases and J by 5 bases, with 13 bases between the two germline ends. The CDR3 loop spans 13 amino acids. The CDR3 region is CASSLFLRYGYTF. The CDR3 DNA follows: TGTGCCAGTAGCCTATTTCTCCGGTATGGCTACACCTTC.

This sequence joins TRBV5-1 and TRBJ2-3, with D possibly being TRBD2 (7 bases). The CDR3 consists of 16 residues. The V gene's germline CDR1 is SGHRS and CDR2 YFSETQ. Trimming pared 0 bases from V and 2 bases from J, leaving 13 bases between. The CDR3 sequence: CASSLGGGAATDTQYF. As DNA, the CDR3 is TGCGCCAGCAGCTTGGGTGGGGGGGCAGCCACAGATACGCAGTATTTT.

The rearrangement uses TRBV4-1 and TRBJ1-1; 8 bases fit TRBD1. The germline V gene encodes CDR1 MGHRA and CDR2 YSYEKL. V shed 6 bases, J shed 4 bases, and the junction held 10 bases outside the gene matches. This CDR3 has 15 amino acids. In DNA form, the CDR3 reads TGCGCCAGCAGAACAAACCCGGGACAGGCCACTGAAGCTTTCTTT. The encoded protein is CASRTNPGQATEAFF.

This rearrangement joins TRBV4-2 to TRBJ2-1, with 13 bases matching TRBD2. Germline CDR1 is LGHNA and CDR2 is YNFKEQ. V lost 1 base, J lost 9 bases, and 12 bases stayed unmatched. The CDR3 contains 18 residues. CDR3 coding DNA: TGTGCCAGCAGCCAAGCCTTGGGACTAGCGGGGATAGGAGGTGAGCAGTTCTTC. This gives the protein CASSQALGLAGIGGEQFF.

This sequence joins TRBV7-2 and TRBJ1-2, with a weak D call TRBD1 (5 bases). The V and J ends lost 8 bases and 5 bases respectively, with 18 bases between them. This CDR3 spans 14 amino acids. Germline assignment: CDR1 SGHTA and CDR2 FQGNSA. The CDR3 sequence is CASHGVGGRYGYTF. The CDR3 DNA follows: TGTGCCAGCCATGGGGTCGGGGGAAGGTATGGCTACACCTTC.

The rearrangement joins TRBV14 to TRBJ2-3; possible D gene TRBD1, 6 bases. With 1 base removed from V and 1 base from J, the gap between germline ends came to 12 bases. CDR3 length equals 16 residues. Germline V gives CDR1 SGHDN, CDR2 FVKESK. CDR3 nucleotides: TGTGCCAGCAGCCAAGCGAAGGGGGTTGGCACAGATACGCAGTATTTT. It is translated as CASSQAKGVGTDTQYF. The entire variable domain, with the rest obtained from reference TRBV14 and TRBJ2-3, is as follows: EAGVTQFPSHSVIEKGQTVTLRCDPISGHDNLYWYRRVMGKEIKFLLHFVKESKQDESGMPNNRFLAERTGGTYSTLKVQPAELEDSGVYFCASSQAKGVGTDTQYFGPGTRLTVL.

The CDR3 region is CASSFVQLGLAGTQYF. The CDR3, as DNA: TGTGCCAGCAGTTTTGTCCAGTTGGGACTAGCGGGGACGCAGTATTTT. The chain joins TRBV27 to TRBJ2-3; 13 bases align to TRBD2. Germline trimming cut 3 bases from V and 9 bases from J; bases unmatched to any gene: 9. Germline V gives CDR1 MNHEY, CDR2 SMNVEV (reference sequence). The length of the CDR3 is 16 residues.

V and J are TRBV7-6 and TRBJ2-7; TRBD1 agrees at 8 bases. The CDR3 has 15 residues. Trimming at V came to 4 bases and at J to 0 bases, leaving 5 bases not matched to a gene. Germline loops: CDR1 SGHVS, CDR2 FNYEAQ. For the CDR3, the DNA is TGTGCCAGCAGCTCAAACAGGGGGTCCTCCTACGAGCAGTACTTC. Translated, it gives CASSSNRGSSYEQYF.

This sequence joins TRBV20-1 and TRBJ1-1; the D is unclear. V lost 7 bases, J lost 3 bases, and 9 bases lay in between. The CDR3 has 11 residues. Germline CDR1 DFQATT, CDR2 SNEGSKA (reference sequence). CDR3: CSVRDDTEAFF. CDR3 sequence (DNA): TGCAGTGTCCGGGATGACACTGAAGCTTTCTTT.

Notes on this clone: Sequence at one end of the junction differs from germline and may be a read error. The chain combines TRBV28 with TRBJ2-7; TRBD1 matches at 9 bases. From germline, CDR1 is MDHEN and CDR2 SYDVKM. This CDR3 has 14 residues. The CDR3 DNA sequence: TGTGCCAGCAGTTTGGGGACAGGGTCCTACCAGCAGTACTTC. Amino acids: CASSLGTGSYQQYF.

The chain links TRBV7-9 to TRBJ2-3; 7 positions match TRBD2. The CDR3 is 18 amino acids. The trim removed 5 bases at V and 2 bases at J, leaving 16 bases unmatched. Per the germline V gene, CDR1 is SEHNR and CDR2 is FQNEAQ (reference sequence). This chain's CDR3 is CASSILRPWRGFTDTQYF. The DNA for the CDR3 is TGTGCCAGCAGCATCCTACGCCCCTGGCGGGGGTTCACAGATACGCAGTATTTT.

This clone was found once. The gene calls are TRBV10-2 and TRBJ1-5, with 9 positions matching TRBD1. Looked up from germline, CDR1 is WSHSY and CDR2 is SAAADI. The CDR3 consists of 15 residues. The V segment lost 4 bases and the J segment 6 bases; nucleotides outside the gene matches: 7. This CDR3 is CASSARDREGQPQHF. The CDR3 region has the DNA TGCGCCAGCAGTGCCCGGGACAGGGAGGGTCAGCCCCAGCATTTT.

This clone was counted a single time. The gene calls are TRBV2 and TRBJ2-1; a weak D match, TRBD1 (6 bases). The V end was cut by 6 bases, the J end by 6 bases, with 12 bases between. There are 13 residues in the CDR3. Germline V gene lookup returns CDR1 SNHLY and CDR2 FYNNEI. The CDR3 reads CASSLTGANEQFF. The CDR3 region has the DNA TGTGCCAGCAGCCTGACAGGTGCCAATGAGCAGTTCTTC. Full variable domain (rest looked up from reference TRBV2 and TRBJ2-1): EPEVTQTPSHQVTQMGQEVILRCVPISNHLYFYWYRQILGQKVEFLVSFYNNEISEKSEIFDDQFSVERPDGSNFTLKIRSTKLEDSAMYFCASSLTGANEQFFGPGTRLTVL.

The chain recombines TRBV4-3 with TRBJ2-5; weak D call: TRBD2 (6 bases). CDR1 and CDR2 (germline): LGHNA, YSLEER. V was shortened by 2 bases and J by 1 base, with 8 bases between the two germline ends. The CDR3 has 14 amino acids. CDR3 sequence reads: CASSQLGGQETQYF. DNA for the CDR3: TGCGCCAGCAGCCAATTGGGGGGCCAAGAGACCCAGTACTTC.

This clone was counted a single time. The chain links TRBV5-5 to TRBJ2-7; D perhaps matches TRBD2 (5 bases). Trimming removed 0 bases from V and 2 bases from J, with 6 bases in between. Germline loops: CDR1 SGHKS, CDR2 YYEKEE (reference sequence). CDR3 length: 13 amino acids. The chain's CDR3 is CASSLVRAYEQYF. CDR3 nucleotides: TGTGCCAGCAGCTTGGTGAGGGCCTACGAGCAGTACTTC.

This chain connects TRBV5-4 to TRBJ2-1, with TRBD2 matching over 7 bases. The V gene's germline CDR1 is SGHNT and CDR2 YYREEE (reference sequence). The trim removed 1 base at V and 5 bases at J, leaving 9 bases unmatched. There are 16 residues in the CDR3. The CDR3 loop reads CASSLLKGRGDNEQFF. CDR3 DNA sequence: TGTGCCAGCAGCTTGTTAAAAGGTCGGGGGGACAATGAGCAGTTCTTC.

This clone was detected once. Other DNA sequences within the sample encode an identical CDR3. V and J are TRBV9 and TRBJ1-6; 9 bases map to TRBD1. V trimming: 4 bases; J trimming: 6 bases; junction bases outside the gene matches: 5. Germline V gene lookup returns CDR1 SGDLS and CDR2 YYNGEE. CDR3 size: 15 residues. CDR3 in DNA: TGTGCCAGCAGCTTACAGGGGGCGAGTAATTCACCCCTCCACTTT. Protein product: CASSLQGASNSPLHF. The whole variable domain, remainder taken from reference TRBV9 and TRBJ1-6, is DSGVTQTPKHLITATGQRVTLRCSPRSGDLSVYWYQQSLDQGLQFLIQYYNGEERAKGNILERFSAQQFPDLHSELNLSSLELGDSALYFCASSLQGASNSPLHFGNGTRLTVT.

V is TRBV4-1 and J is TRBJ1-6, with TRBD1 identical over 11 bases. The CDR3 consists of 17 residues. The germline V gene encodes CDR1 MGHRA and CDR2 YSYEKL. Trimming took 1 base from V and 6 from J; bases not matched to a gene: 5. The CDR3 nucleotides are TGCGCCAGCAGCCAAGTGGGACAGGGGGTGGGTAATTCACCCCTCCACTTT. Translated: CASSQVGQGVGNSPLHF.

The chain couples TRBV7-8 to TRBJ2-3; 13 bases fit TRBD2. J gave up 2 bases and V 5 bases, and 13 bases lay outside the gene matches. Germline values: CDR1 SGHVS, CDR2 FQNEAQ. The CDR3 is 19 amino acids. In DNA, the CDR3 is TGTGCCAGCAGCCTGGATGGGACTAGCGGGACCTCCCTCACAGATACGCAGTATTTT. Its protein is CASSLDGTSGTSLTDTQYF. Supplemented by reference TRBV7-8 and TRBJ2-3, the full variable domain reads GAGVSQSPRYKVAKRGQDVALRCDPISGHVSLFWYQQALGQGPEFLTYFQNEAQLDKSGLPSDRFFAERPEGSVSTLKIQRTQQEDSAVYLCASSLDGTSGTSLTDTQYFGPGTRLTVL.

This rearrangement joins TRBV14 to TRBJ1-1; D gene unclear. Germline V gene data show CDR1 as SGHDN and CDR2 as FVKESK. The CDR3 contains 13 residues. Trimming removed 8 bases from V and 10 bases from J, with 20 bases in between. The CDR3: CASGPRRATGAFF. The DNA of the CDR3 is TGTGCCAGCGGGCCCAGGAGGGCAACGGGAGCTTTCTTT.

This clone showed up just a few times. J is TRBJ2-7 and V is TRBV5-1, with 12 bases matching TRBD2. The CDR3 is made up of 16 amino acids. CDR1 and CDR2 from the germline V gene are SGHRS and YFSETQ. Trimming at V came to 4 bases and at J to 2 bases, leaving 7 bases not matched to a gene. For the CDR3, the DNA is TGCGCCAGCAGCCCGGGACTAGCGGGTCTCGCCTACGAGCAGTACTTC. Protein: CASSPGLAGLAYEQYF.